The T cell receptor (beta chain) described here comes from a study of prognosis after radiotherapy for stage I lung cancer. The CDR3 totals 10 residues. Germline V CDR1 and CDR2: MDHEN, SYDVKM. The study, taken as a whole, reports: Differing TRBV and TRBJ gene usage was reportedly seen between patients with and without metastases.

It was by two-round multiplex PCR that TCR beta CDR3 was amplified from genomic DNA. Individual primers that were specific to each TRBV and TRBJ gene served in first-round PCR. Second-round PCR relied on universal primers. A single record per CDR3 protein comes from TCRdb applying MiXCR to the multiplex PCR reads. The top ten clones hold 33% of a sample with tens of thousands of distinct CDR3 sequences, less than 50% of them seen once. This clonotype was seen many times. Its antigen remains unidentified. This may be a read error, as it is one base from a much larger clone. The specimen was PBMCs, collected before or after stereotactic body radiation therapy (not recorded which). This chain uses TRBV28 with TRBJ2-5; D is ambiguous. The TCR sequence derives from a donor aged 50 or older with non-small cell lung cancer. CDR3 in DNA: TGTGCCACCTCACAAGAGACCCGGTACTTC. The encoded protein is CATSQETRYF.